The 2 T cell receptor beta chains below come from one sample, sequenced in a study of cytomegalovirus exposure and HLA in healthy donors. Use of 60 Vbeta and 13 Jbeta primers characterized the PCR. Here immunoSEQ multiplex PCR was the method, and the copy in TCRdb shows in-frame clones only, minus some. The sample shows around 130,000 clones, around three quarters of them seen only once. Sequencing was performed on PBMCs. All receptors derive from a woman between 50 and 59 years old in good health and CMV-seronegative.

The V call is TRBV5-1, the J call TRBJ1-2; 7 bases map to TRBD1. CDR1 is SGHRS and CDR2 is YFSETQ in the germline V gene. The CDR3 contains 15 residues. J lost 0 bases, V lost 4 bases, and 6 bases had no gene match. The DNA for the CDR3 is TGCGCCAGCAGCCTCGGACAGGCTTCTAACTATGGCTACACCTTC. Translated: CASSLGQASNYGYTF.

The chain is built from TRBV28 and TRBJ1-1; weak D call: TRBD1 (6 bases). The CDR3 sequence is 17 residues long. CDR1 MDHEN and CDR2 SYDVKM come from the germline V gene. The germline V and J ends were trimmed by 3 bases and 1 base, with 18 bases remaining between them. CDR3 DNA sequence: TGTGCCAGCAGTTTCATAGGAACAGGGTGGAAGAACACTGAAGCTTTCTTT. The encoded protein is CASSFIGTGWKNTEAFF.